These 27 T cell receptor beta chains came from one sample sequenced in a study of blood T cell repertoires in COVID-19. Assay: immunoSEQ multiplex PCR; the TCRdb copy retains only in-frame clones and omits some. The table has some 200,000 clones, roughly 80% seen once. Sequencing was carried out using PBMCs or T cells enriched from blood (not recorded which). Every receptor here comes from a man aged 40-55 years who had recovered from COVID-19.

This clone was found a few times. This chain's CDR3 is CASMILGRTNEKLFF. In DNA, the CDR3 is TGTGCCAGCATGATTCTCGGGAGGACTAATGAAAAACTGTTTTTT. The V call is TRBV28, the J call TRBJ1-4; D uncertain. The V gene's germline CDR1 is MDHEN and CDR2 SYDVKM. Trimming shortened V by 7 bases and J by 2 bases, and 14 bases separated the two germline ends. This CDR3 spans 15 amino acids.

The V and J genes are TRBV2 and TRBJ1-5; 7 bases map to TRBD1. This CDR3 is built from 14 residues. Germline CDR1 and CDR2: SNHLY and FYNNEI. The V segment lost 3 bases and the J segment 5 bases; nucleotides outside the gene matches: 4. The CDR3 sequence is CASSETGKDQPQHF. For the CDR3, the DNA is TGTGCCAGCAGTGAGACAGGGAAGGATCAGCCCCAGCATTTT.

The V call is TRBV15, the J call TRBJ2-1, with 12 bases aligning to TRBD2. Trimming cost V 0 bases and J 5 bases; bases outside gene matches: 11. CDR3 length: 19 residues. CDR1 and CDR2 from the germline V gene are LNHNV and YYDKDF (reference sequence). The CDR3 spells CATSRDPILAGGPDNEQFF. The CDR3 DNA reads TGTGCCACCAGCAGAGACCCCATCCTAGCGGGAGGGCCCGACAATGAGCAGTTCTTC.

The V and J genes are TRBV6-5 and TRBJ2-1; TRBD1 agrees at 8 bases. This CDR3 is 16 amino acids long. Germline trimming cut 0 bases from V and 6 bases from J; bases unmatched to any gene: 7. Germline V gives CDR1 MNHEY, CDR2 SVGAGI. For the CDR3, the DNA is TGTGCCAGCAGTTACTCTGCGGGACAGGTTAGCAATGAGCAGTTCTTC. It yields the protein CASSYSAGQVSNEQFF.

The chain employs TRBV10-3 and TRBJ1-1, with TRBD1 matching over 7 bases. The V and J ends lost 5 bases and 2 bases, in that order; junction bases with no gene match: 5. Germline CDR1 and CDR2: ENHRY and SYGVKD. There are 14 residues in the CDR3. CDR3 residues: CAISLTGANTEAFF. The CDR3 nucleotides are TGTGCCATCAGTCTAACAGGGGCCAACACTGAAGCTTTCTTT.

J is TRBJ1-2 and V is TRBV3-1 (or the pseudogene TRBV3-2), with 10 bases lining up with TRBD1. Trimming at V came to 4 bases and at J to 5 bases, leaving 10 bases not matched to a gene. The CDR3 spans 16 residues. The germline gives CDR1 LGHDT, CDR2 YNNKEL (reference sequence). The CDR3 region is CASSPRTGGLGYGYTF. The CDR3 region has the DNA TGTGCCAGCAGCCCCCGGACAGGGGGTTTGGGGTATGGCTACACCTTC.

This chain joins TRBV28 and TRBJ2-1; 11 bases align to TRBD2. Germline V gene lookup returns CDR1 MDHEN and CDR2 SYDVKM. V lost 6 bases and J lost 9; bases outside the gene matches: 10. This CDR3 is built from 15 residues. CDR3 DNA sequence: TGTGCCAGCAGCCCGGGACTAGCGGTTCCCGCTGAGCAGTTCTTC. Protein product: CASSPGLAVPAEQFF.

Of note for this clone: Within the sample, other DNA sequences also encode this same CDR3. The rearrangement uses TRBV27 and TRBJ2-1, with D tentatively TRBD2 (5 bases). Germline V gene sequence: CDR1 MNHEY, CDR2 SMNVEV (reference sequence). The V end was cut by 6 bases, the J end by 7 bases, with 10 bases between. The CDR3 extends over 12 amino acids. CDR3 in amino acids: CASRRTGNEQFF. CDR3 bases: TGTGCCAGCAGACGCACGGGGAATGAGCAGTTCTTC.

The chain links TRBV9 to TRBJ1-2; TRBD1 might be the D (6 bases). CDR3 length: 13 amino acids. V was cut by 0 bases and J by 6 bases, with 9 bases left in between. Looked up from germline, CDR1 is SGDLS and CDR2 is YYNGEE. The CDR3 loop reads CASSVEGVNGYTF. CDR3 nucleotides: TGTGCCAGCAGCGTAGAGGGGGTAAATGGCTACACCTTC.

This clone was recorded a few times. The chain employs TRBV5-1 and TRBJ2-7, with 11 bases matching TRBD2. Germline assignment: CDR1 SGHRS and CDR2 YFSETQ. J lost 4 bases, V lost 0 bases, and 6 bases had no gene match. This CDR3 has 16 amino acids. CDR3 region: CASSLASASGGYEQYF. The CDR3 nucleotides are TGCGCCAGCAGCTTGGCCTCGGCTAGCGGGGGGTACGAGCAGTACTTC.

This sequence joins TRBV7-6 and TRBJ2-7; 14 bases align to TRBD2. In germline, CDR1 is SGHVS, CDR2 FNYEAQ. The CDR3 is made up of 17 amino acids. V was pared by 1 base and J by 4 bases, with 6 bases of the junction left unmatched. CDR3 sequence reads: CASSLGSGTSGSYEQYF. CDR3 in DNA: TGTGCCAGCAGCTTAGGTTCGGGGACTAGCGGGAGTTACGAGCAGTACTTC.

This chain connects TRBV7-6 to TRBJ2-1; D perhaps matches TRBD2 (5 bases). The CDR3 length is 16 residues. Trimming left V 1 base short and J 4 bases short, with 14 bases between. The V gene's germline CDR1 is SGHVS and CDR2 FNYEAQ. The CDR3 bases are TGTGCCAGCAGCTTAGGGAATAGCGAGAGTTACAATGAGCAGTTCTTC. Translating it yields CASSLGNSESYNEQFF.

The chain combines TRBV5-1 with TRBJ2-2; possibly TRBD2 for D (6 bases). CDR3 size: 15 residues. Per the germline V gene, CDR1 is SGHRS and CDR2 is YFSETQ. V lost 5 bases and J lost 7, with 18 bases in between. The CDR3, as DNA: TGCGCCAGCAGGGAAGCGGGCTCCGGCGGCGGGGAGCTGTTTTTT. Its protein product is CASREAGSGGGELFF.

The chain carries TRBV12-3 or TRBV12-4 and TRBJ1-3; D call uncertain. This CDR3 is built from 13 residues. Trimming left V 6 bases short and J 4 bases short, with 10 bases between. This CDR3 reads CASSQVRGNTIYF. CDR3 in DNA: TGTGCCAGCAGCCAAGTGCGAGGAAACACCATATATTTT.

The gene calls are TRBV27 and TRBJ1-5; D remains ambiguous. Germline CDR1 MNHEY, CDR2 SMNVEV (reference sequence). Between the trimmed V and J ends, which lost 2 bases and 5 bases, there was a span of 10 bases. This CDR3 has 14 residues. The CDR3 spells CASSLVGGDQPQHF. CDR3 bases: TGTGCCAGCAGTTTAGTCGGCGGGGATCAGCCCCAGCATTTT.

CDR3 protein: CASNVAGATNEKLFF. The CDR3 coding sequence is TGTGCCAGCAACGTCGCAGGTGCAACTAATGAAAAACTGTTTTTT. The rearrangement uses TRBV28 and TRBJ1-4; D gene ambiguous. Between the trimmed V and J ends, which lost 7 bases and 0 bases, there was a span of 12 bases. The germline V gene has CDR1 MDHEN and CDR2 SYDVKM. This CDR3 contains 15 residues.

This chain links TRBV2 with TRBJ1-5; perhaps TRBD1 as D (5 bases). V lost 6 bases and J lost 3, with 15 bases in between. CDR3 length: 15 amino acids. CDR1 SNHLY and CDR2 FYNNEI come from the germline V gene. The CDR3 is CASRAGKQVNQPQHF. In DNA, the CDR3 is TGTGCCAGCAGGGCGGGAAAACAGGTCAATCAGCCCCAGCATTTT.

The chain combines TRBV27 with TRBJ2-7; the match to TRBD1 covers 8 bases. The trim removed 10 bases at V and 5 bases at J, leaving 10 bases unmatched. The CDR3 has 13 residues. Germline V gives CDR1 MNHEY, CDR2 SMNVEV (reference sequence). The CDR3 loop reads CATIGQGGHEQYF. DNA of the CDR3: TGTGCCACCATTGGACAGGGCGGACACGAGCAGTACTTC.

The chain employs TRBV20-1 and TRBJ1-4, with D unresolved. The V end was cut by 0 bases, the J end by 9 bases, with 5 bases between. Per the germline V gene, CDR1 is DFQATT and CDR2 is SNEGSKA (reference sequence). The CDR3 has 11 amino acids. CDR3 sequence reads: CSARDSQKLFF. CDR3 sequence (DNA): TGCAGTGCTAGAGATTCTCAAAAACTGTTTTTT.

The chain is built from TRBV19 and TRBJ2-2; TRBD1 matches 10 bases. Germline values: CDR1 LNHDA, CDR2 SQIVND (reference sequence). The CDR3 extends over 15 amino acids. V lost 8 bases and J lost 6; bases outside the gene matches: 9. Here the CDR3 reads CASRRDRGLAGELFF. The CDR3 DNA is TGTGCCAGTCGCCGGGACAGGGGTTTGGCCGGGGAGCTGTTTTTT. Full variable domain (outside the CDR3, taken from reference TRBV19 and TRBJ2-2): DGGITQSPKYLFRKEGQNVTLSCEQNLNHDAMYWYRQDPGQGLRLIYYSQIVNDFQKGDIAEGYSVSREKKESFPLTVTSAQKNPTAFYLCASRRDRGLAGELFFGEGSRLTVL.

The rearrangement links TRBV5-4 to TRBJ2-7; unclear D gene. Germline V gene lookup returns CDR1 SGHNT and CDR2 YYREEE (reference sequence). The V gene lost 0 bases and the J gene lost 6 bases, with 7 bases spanning the gap. The CDR3 loop spans 12 amino acids. The CDR3 DNA reads as TGTGCCAGCAGCTTGGATCGGTTCGAGCAGTACTTC. Residues: CASSLDRFEQYF.

This rearrangement joins TRBV6-5 to TRBJ1-1, with 8 bases aligning to TRBD1. This CDR3 has 14 residues. The germline gives CDR1 MNHEY, CDR2 SVGAGI. Trimming cost V 6 bases and J 4 bases; bases outside gene matches: 7. The CDR3 loop is CASSYGQGGTEAFF. DNA for the CDR3: TGTGCCAGCAGCTATGGACAGGGAGGCACTGAAGCTTTCTTT.

This CDR3 is CASSPPGLAGEGEQYF. DNA of the CDR3: TGTGCCAGCTCACCCCCGGGACTAGCGGGAGAAGGCGAGCAGTACTTC. The V gene is TRBV18, the J gene TRBJ2-7; 14 nucleotides align to TRBD2. Germline CDR1 KGHSH, CDR2 LQKENI. The trim removed 3 bases at V and 6 bases at J, leaving 7 bases unmatched. The CDR3 has 16 amino acids. Combining the CDR3 with reference TRBV18 and TRBJ2-7 gives the whole variable domain NAGVMQNPRHLVRRRGQEARLRCSPMKGHSHVYWYRQLPEEGLKFMVYLQKENIIDESGMPKERFSAEFPKEGPSILRIQQVVRGDSAAYFCASSPPGLAGEGEQYFGPGTRLTVT.

V usage is TRBV20-1 and J usage is TRBJ2-7; 8 nucleotides line up with TRBD2. The germline gives CDR1 DFQATT, CDR2 SNEGSKA (reference sequence). The CDR3 loop spans 15 amino acids. J lost 3 bases, V lost 3 bases, and 10 bases had no gene match. Written as DNA, the CDR3 is TGCAGTGCTAGTATGGCGGGAGGCCCCCGCTACGAGCAGTACTTC. Translating gives CSASMAGGPRYEQYF.

This clone has just one count. The V and J genes are TRBV7-2 and TRBJ2-1; TRBD2 aligns across 9 bases. J gave up 4 bases and V 3 bases, and 7 bases lay outside the gene matches. This CDR3 is 16 amino acids long. Germline V gene sequence: CDR1 SGHTA, CDR2 FQGNSA. The CDR3 bases are TGTGCCAGCAGCTTCGTAGCGGGAGTGGGTTACAATGAGCAGTTCTTC. Protein sequence: CASSFVAGVGYNEQFF.

The chain combines TRBV30 with TRBJ2-5; a possible D gene is TRBD1 (5 bases). V lost 4 bases and J 3 bases, leaving 12 bases between the germline ends. Germline V gene data show CDR1 as GTSNPN and CDR2 as SVGIG (reference sequence). The CDR3 spans 13 residues. The CDR3 DNA follows: TGTGCCTGGACAGGGTCGGTAGAAGAGACCCAGTACTTC. This gives the protein CAWTGSVEETQYF.

This rearrangement joins TRBV19 to TRBJ1-1; D is unclear. V shed 5 bases and J shed 1 base, with 11 bases lying between them. CDR1 LNHDA and CDR2 SQIVND come from the germline V gene (reference sequence). This CDR3 comprises 14 residues. This chain's CDR3 is CASSPAHTNTEAFF. CDR3 coding DNA: TGTGCCAGTAGTCCCGCACACACGAACACTGAAGCTTTCTTT.